A single sample is the source of the 14 T cell receptor beta chains below, sequenced in a study of T and B cells in COVID-19 patients. Each TRB amplification used about 250-550 ng of genomic DNA from blood. Multiplex PCR with BIOMED2 TRB-A/B primer pools amplified TRB rearrangements. TCRdb called the multiplex PCR reads again in MiXCR, with one record for every CDR3 protein. The sample holds about 4,000 distinct CDR3 sequences; around 25% are singletons and the top ten take approximately 24%. Input material: blood. These receptors were obtained from a human donor with active COVID-19.

This sequence joins TRBV12-3 or TRBV12-4 and TRBJ1-1; a weak D match, TRBD1 (6 bases). CDR3 length: 14 residues. V lost 6 bases, J lost 11 bases, and 22 bases lay in between. The CDR3 reads CASSDRSVEERAFF. The DNA of the CDR3 is TGTGCCAGCAGCGACAGGTCGGTTGAGGAGAGGGCTTTCTTT.

This clonotype occurred a few times. The chain couples TRBV20-1 to TRBJ1-1; D uncertain. This CDR3 is built from 16 residues. Germline assignment: CDR1 DFQATT and CDR2 SNEGSKA (reference sequence). Deletions cut 6 bases from V and 5 bases from J, with 25 bases between. CDR3: CSAHGGYSGRRTEAFF. CDR3 DNA sequence: TGCAGTGCGCACGGCGGGTATTCCGGGCGCAGGACTGAAGCTTTCTTT.

The chain couples TRBV12-3 or TRBV12-4 to TRBJ2-3; unclear D gene. The CDR3 is made up of 17 amino acids. The CDR3 bases are TGTGCTAGTGGTTTCACGCCCGGGCAGTTAGTCACAGATACGCAGTATTTT. It encodes CASGFTPGQLVTDTQYF.

The chain uses TRBV19 and TRBJ1-5; D is possibly TRBD1 (5 bases). This CDR3 has 15 residues. V was cut by 8 bases and J by 2 bases, with 16 bases left in between. Per germline, CDR1 LNHDA and CDR2 SQIVND (reference sequence). CDR3 sequence (DNA): TGTGCCAGTCGTGGGGCAGGGTTCGGCAATCAGCCCCAGCATTTT. It specifies CASRGAGFGNQPQHF.

This clonotype is medium-sized within its sample. The chain combines TRBV6-1 with TRBJ2-4; D unclear. CDR3 length: 14 residues. The V gene lost 11 bases and the J gene lost 1 base, with 15 bases spanning the gap. Germline V gene lookup returns CDR1 MNHNS and CDR2 SASEGT. CDR3 nucleotides: TGTGCCGCAGCCGGACGTTGGGCCAAAAACATTCAGTACTTC. Its protein is CAAAGRWAKNIQYF.

This chain links TRBV6-2 or TRBV6-3 with TRBJ1-2, with a weak D call TRBD1 (6 bases). In germline, CDR1 is MNHEY, CDR2 SVGEGT. The CDR3 is 12 amino acids. The V end lost 5 bases, the J end lost 2 bases, and 6 bases lay between the germline ends. The CDR3 protein is CASSTGNYGYTF. DNA for the CDR3: TGTGCCAGCAGTACAGGGAACTATGGCTACACCTTC.

This clonotype counts as medium-sized. This chain connects TRBV30 to TRBJ1-5; D possibly corresponds to TRBD1 (5 bases). Trimming cost V 0 bases and J 4 bases, with 7 bases left between them. Germline loops: CDR1 GTSNPN, CDR2 SVGIG (reference sequence). The CDR3 runs 13 residues. DNA for the CDR3: TGTGCCTGGAGTGTCTCAGGGAATCAGCCCCAGCATTTT. Amino acids: CAWSVSGNQPQHF.

This chain links TRBV7-9 with TRBJ2-7; no definite D call. Germline V gives CDR1 SEHNR, CDR2 FQNEAQ (reference sequence). V was trimmed by 1 base and J by 4 bases, leaving 8 bases between them. CDR3 length: 13 residues. CDR3 sequence reads: CASSLVGGYEQYF. For the CDR3, the DNA is TGTGCCAGCAGCTTAGTGGGCGGTTACGAGCAGTACTTC.

Sample share makes this clonotype medium-sized (0.01 to 0.1%). At one end, the junction sequence differs from germline, possibly due to a read error. V is TRBV27 and J is TRBJ2-2, with D tentatively TRBD1 (5 bases). The CDR3 covers 16 residues. CDR1 and CDR2 (germline): MNHEY, SMNVEV (reference sequence). For the CDR3, the DNA is TGTGCCAGCACCCTATCCCCCACAGGCCCCACCGCGGAGCTGTTTTTT. Its protein product is CASTLSPTGPTAELFF.

Relative to its sample, this clonotype is medium-sized (0.01 to 0.1%). The chain is built from TRBV11-1 and TRBJ2-4; maybe TRBD2 (6 bases). Per the germline V gene, CDR1 is SGHAT and CDR2 is FQDESV (reference sequence). The CDR3 is made up of 11 amino acids. Trimming pared 4 bases from V and 11 bases from J, leaving 9 bases between. CDR3: CASSYGGVQYF. The CDR3 nucleotides read TGTGCCAGCAGCTACGGGGGAGTTCAGTACTTC.

Relative to its sample, this clonotype is medium-sized (0.01 to 0.1%). V and J are TRBV11-1 and TRBJ2-1; D is undetermined. In germline, CDR1 is SGHAT, CDR2 FQDESV (reference sequence). V was clipped by 1 base and J by 11 bases, with 18 bases between them. The CDR3 length is 15 residues. CDR3 sequence (DNA): TGTGCCAGCAGCTTAGGGGCCCTAAAGTTACCCCAGCAGTTCTTC. It yields the protein CASSLGALKLPQQFF. Variable domain in full (rest from reference TRBV11-1 and TRBJ2-1): EAEVAQSPRYKITEKSQAVAFWCDPISGHATLYWYRQILGQGPELLVQFQDESVVDDSQLPKDRFSAERLKGVDSTLKIQPAELGDSAMYLCASSLGALKLPQQFFGPGTRLTVL.

The chain uses TRBV29-1 and TRBJ1-5, with 8 bases identical to TRBD1. There are 13 residues in the CDR3. V dropped 5 bases and J dropped 6; count of bases not matched to a gene: 6. Germline lookup yields CDR1 SQVTM and CDR2 ANQGSEA. CDR3 loop: CSVSTGVGQPQHF. CDR3 DNA sequence: TGCAGCGTTTCGACAGGGGTAGGTCAGCCCCAGCATTTT.

This chain uses TRBV7-2 with TRBJ2-5; the D call may be TRBD1 or TRBD2 (5 bases each). CDR1 SGHTA and CDR2 FQGNSA come from the germline V gene. V was pared by 5 bases and J by 7 bases, with 17 bases between. CDR3 size: 14 residues. The CDR3 coding sequence is TGTGCCAGCAGCCCCCGGGACGGGTCATGGACCCAGTACTTC. It encodes CASSPRDGSWTQYF.

For this clonotype: This may come from a read error, since a much larger clone is one base off. The J gene is TRBJ2-7, the V gene TRBV6-6, with D perhaps TRBD2 (5 bases). The germline gives CDR1 MNHNY, CDR2 SVGAGI (reference sequence). The V gene lost 8 bases and the J gene lost 0 bases, with 8 bases spanning the gap. This CDR3 region has 12 residues. CDR3 coding DNA: TGTGCCAGCGTACTAGTCTCCTACGAGCAGTACTTC. It translates to CASVLVSYEQYF.